The entry below describes one TCR beta chain. Its antigen is undetermined. This CDR3 contains 16 residues. V lost 1 base, J lost 8 bases, and 17 bases lay in between. Germline CDR1 SEHNR, CDR2 FQNEAQ (reference sequence). The data were taken from a study of shared clonotypes between healthy human individuals. Notes on the study in general: There were few donors, and this limited the genetic and exposure-history diversity represented.

The data were produced by immunoSEQ multiplex PCR, yet TCRdb's version contains in-frame clones alone and is incomplete. This sample has about 470,000 clones, with roughly 83% found just once. This sequence joins TRBV7-9 and TRBJ1-4, with a possible D match to TRBD1 (5 bases). Sequencing was carried out using PBMCs. The source of this sequence is a woman in her 40s in good health. Some clones in this sample may be carry-over from other donors' samples. CDR3: CASSLDGGTRGEKLFF. The CDR3 DNA follows: TGTGCCAGCAGCTTAGATGGTGGGACCCGAGGGGAAAAACTGTTTTTT.